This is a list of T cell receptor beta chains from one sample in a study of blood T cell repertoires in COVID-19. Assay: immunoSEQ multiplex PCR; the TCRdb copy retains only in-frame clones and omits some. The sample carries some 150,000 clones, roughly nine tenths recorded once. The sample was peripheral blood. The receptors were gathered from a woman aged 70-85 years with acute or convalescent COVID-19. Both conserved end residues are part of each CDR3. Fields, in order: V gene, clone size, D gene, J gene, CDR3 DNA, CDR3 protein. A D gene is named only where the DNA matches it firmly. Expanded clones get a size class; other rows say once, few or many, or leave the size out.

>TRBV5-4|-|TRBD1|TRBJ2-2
TGTGCCAGCAGCCCGACAGGGGCTTCCACCGGGGAGCTGTTTTTT
CASSPTGASTGELFF
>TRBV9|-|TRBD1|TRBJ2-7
TGTGCCAGCAGCCCCCGGACAGGGGGCGACTACGAGCAGTACTTC
CASSPRTGGDYEQYF
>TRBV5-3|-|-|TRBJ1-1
TGTGCCAGAAGCCCCGCAGGGGACCTGAATCCTGAAGCTTTCTTT
CARSPAGDLNPEAFF
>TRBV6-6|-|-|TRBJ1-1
TGTGCCAGCAGGGCACCGAACACTGAAGCTTTCTTT
CASRAPNTEAFF
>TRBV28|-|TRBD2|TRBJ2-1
TGTGCCAGCAGGGGGACTAGCGGGTCCTACAATGAGCAGTTCTTC
CASRGTSGSYNEQFF
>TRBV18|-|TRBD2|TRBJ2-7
TGTGCCAGCTCAGGACTAGCGGGGTCCTACGAGCAGTACTTC
CASSGLAGSYEQYF
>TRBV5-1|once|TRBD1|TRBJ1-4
TGCGCCAGCAGCCCTATAAGAGGGGGCTCTGAAAAACTGTTTTTT
CASSPIRGGSEKLFF
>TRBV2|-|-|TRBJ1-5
TGTGCCAGCAGTCTACAGCCTAATCAGCCCCAGCATTTT
CASSLQPNQPQHF
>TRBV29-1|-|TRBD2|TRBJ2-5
TGCAGCGTCGCTAGCGGGGGGCACGAGACCCAGTACTTC
CSVASGGHETQYF
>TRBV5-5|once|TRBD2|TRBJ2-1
TGTGCCAGTCGCGGGGGAGCGGGGGTTTACAATGAGCAGTTCTTC
CASRGGAGVYNEQFF
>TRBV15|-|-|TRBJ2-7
TGTGCCACCAGCCCCCGGGGTAACGAGCAGTACTTC
CATSPRGNEQYF
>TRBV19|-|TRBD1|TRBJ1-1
TGTGCCAGTAGTATCCCTGACAGGGGAAACACTGAAGCTTTCTTT
CASSIPDRGNTEAFF
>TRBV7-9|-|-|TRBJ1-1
TGTGCCAGCAGCTTATCATGGGGGGTTTCTGGGAACACTGAAGCTTTCTTT
CASSLSWGVSGNTEAFF
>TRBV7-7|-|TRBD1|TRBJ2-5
TGTGCTAGCAGCCGGACAGGGGGGCAAGAGACCCAGTACTTC
CASSRTGGQETQYF
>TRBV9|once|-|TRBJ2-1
TGTGCCAGCAGCGCGGGACTCAGCTCCTACAATGAGCAGTTCTTC
CASSAGLSSYNEQFF
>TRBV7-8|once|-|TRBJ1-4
TGTGCCAGCAGCCTTCGCGGAAGACCCAATGAAAAACTGTTTTTT
CASSLRGRPNEKLFF
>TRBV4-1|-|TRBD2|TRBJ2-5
TGCGCCAGTACGGGACTAAGCCAAGAGACCCAGTACTTC
CASTGLSQETQYF
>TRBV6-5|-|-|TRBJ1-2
TGTGCCAGCAGTTACTCCCCAGATTACTATGGCTACACCTTC
CASSYSPDYYGYTF
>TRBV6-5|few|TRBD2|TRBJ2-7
TGTGCCAGCAGTTCCCATAACGGGGGGTTCTTCGAGCAGTACTTC
CASSSHNGGFFEQYF
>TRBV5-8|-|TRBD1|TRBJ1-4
TGTGCCAGCAGCTTGGAGGGGGCCATTAATGAAAAACTGTTTTTT
CASSLEGAINEKLFF
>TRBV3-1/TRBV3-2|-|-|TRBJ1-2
TGTGCCAGCAGCCCCGGAGGGAGCTATGGCTACACCTTC
CASSPGGSYGYTF
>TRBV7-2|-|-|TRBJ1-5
TGTGCCAGCAGCTTTACGAGAGCCGTCAATCAGCCCCAGCATTTT
CASSFTRAVNQPQHF
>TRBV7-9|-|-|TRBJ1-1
TGTGCCAGCAGCTCTAGCGAACAAGCGATGGAAGCTTTCTTT
CASSSSEQAMEAFF
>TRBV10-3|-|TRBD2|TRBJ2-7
TGTGCCCATGGGGAAGCGGGGGGTAAGGGCGAGCAGTACTTC
CAHGEAGGKGEQYF
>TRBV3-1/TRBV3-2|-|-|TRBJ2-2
TGTGCCAGCAGCCAAGGATCGACTAGGACCGGGGAGCTGTTTTTT
CASSQGSTRTGELFF
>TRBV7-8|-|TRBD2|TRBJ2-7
TGTGCCACCACCCCGGCCACGCGGCTAGCGGGAGCCTACGAGCAGTACTTC
CATTPATRLAGAYEQYF
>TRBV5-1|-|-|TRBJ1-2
TGCGCCAGCAATTTCGGTTCAGCGAACTATGGCTACACCTTC
CASNFGSANYGYTF
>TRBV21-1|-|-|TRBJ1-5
TGTGCCAGCAGCAAAGGAGGGGGGCCCCAGCATTTT
CASSKGGGPQHF
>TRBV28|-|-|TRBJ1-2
TGTGCCAGCAGTTTAGGGAGAGGTGGCTACACCTTC
CASSLGRGGYTF
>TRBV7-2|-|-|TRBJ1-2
TGTGCCAGCAGCTTACGGGAGAGTAGGTATGGCTACACCTTC
CASSLRESRYGYTF
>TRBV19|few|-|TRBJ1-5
TGTGCCAGTACCGAGGCTCCTTATCAGCCCCAGCATTTT
CASTEAPYQPQHF
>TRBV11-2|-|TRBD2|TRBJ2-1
TGTGCCAGCAGCTTAGTGCGGGGGGGCTACAATGAGCAGTTCTTC
CASSLVRGGYNEQFF
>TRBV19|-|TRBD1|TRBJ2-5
TGTGCCAGTAGCCCCGGGGACAGGGGACGACAAGAGACCCAGTACTTC
CASSPGDRGRQETQYF